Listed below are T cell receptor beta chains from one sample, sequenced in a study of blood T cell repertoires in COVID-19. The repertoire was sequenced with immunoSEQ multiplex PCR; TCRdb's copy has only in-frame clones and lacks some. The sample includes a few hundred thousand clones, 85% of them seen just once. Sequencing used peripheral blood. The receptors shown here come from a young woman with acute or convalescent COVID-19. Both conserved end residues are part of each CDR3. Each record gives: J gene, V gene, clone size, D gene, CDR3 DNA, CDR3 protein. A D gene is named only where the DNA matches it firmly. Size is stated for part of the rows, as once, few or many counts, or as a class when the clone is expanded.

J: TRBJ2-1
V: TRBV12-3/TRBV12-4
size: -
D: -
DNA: TGTGCCAGCAGTCGCGAATCAGGGAATGAGCAGTTCTTC
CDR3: CASSRESGNEQFF

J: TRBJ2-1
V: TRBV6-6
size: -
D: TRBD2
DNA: TGTGCCAGCAGTTTGCGGGAGTCTGAGCAGTTCTTC
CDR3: CASSLRESEQFF

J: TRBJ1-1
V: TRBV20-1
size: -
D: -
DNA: TGCAGTGCTAGTGATTACAGGTACACTGAAGCTTTCTTT
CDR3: CSASDYRYTEAFF

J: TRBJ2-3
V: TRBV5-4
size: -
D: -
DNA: TGTGCCAGCAGCTCTTATGGCACAGATACGCAGTATTTT
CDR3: CASSSYGTDTQYF

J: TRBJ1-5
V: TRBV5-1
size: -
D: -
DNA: TGCGCCAGCGAGAGGAGGAATCAGCCCCAGCATTTT
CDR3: CASERRNQPQHF

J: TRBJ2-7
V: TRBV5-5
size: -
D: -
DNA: TGTGCCAGCAGCCTCGGGGAACCCTACGAGCAGTACTTC
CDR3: CASSLGEPYEQYF

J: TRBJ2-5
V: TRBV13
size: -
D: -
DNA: TGTGCCAGCAGTCGTAGACAGGAGACCCAGTACTTC
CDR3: CASSRRQETQYF

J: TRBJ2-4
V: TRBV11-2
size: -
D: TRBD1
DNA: TGTGCCAGCAGCCTACGGACAGGGCTCGCCAAAAACATTCAGTACTTC
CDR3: CASSLRTGLAKNIQYF

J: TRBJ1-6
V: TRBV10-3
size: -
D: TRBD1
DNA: TGTGCCACAGGACAGGGTTCACCCCTCCACTTT
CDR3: CATGQGSPLHF

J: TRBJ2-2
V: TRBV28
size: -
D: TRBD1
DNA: TGTGCCAGCAGTGAACGGGACAGGAACACCGGGGAGCTGTTTTTT
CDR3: CASSERDRNTGELFF

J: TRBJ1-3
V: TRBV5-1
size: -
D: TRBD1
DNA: TGCGCCAGCAGCCCCCAGACAGGGGGCGGAAACACCATATATTTT
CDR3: CASSPQTGGGNTIYF

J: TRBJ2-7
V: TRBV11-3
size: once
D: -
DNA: TGTGCCAGCAGCTTATCCGGGTACGAGCAGTACTTC
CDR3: CASSLSGYEQYF

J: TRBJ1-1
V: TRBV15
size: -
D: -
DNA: TGTGCCACCAATAGAGGTGTACGAACTGAAGCTTTCTTT
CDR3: CATNRGVRTEAFF

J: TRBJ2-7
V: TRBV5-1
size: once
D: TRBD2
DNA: TGCGCCAGCAGTTCTAGCGGGGGGATGAACGAGCAGTACTTC
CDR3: CASSSSGGMNEQYF

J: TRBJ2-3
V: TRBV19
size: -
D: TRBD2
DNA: TGTGCCACCGGGACTAGCAGCACCACAGATACGCAGTATTTT
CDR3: CATGTSSTTDTQYF

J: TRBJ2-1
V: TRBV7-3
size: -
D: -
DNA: TGTGCCAGCAGCTACTCCGGGACTCTGAATGAGCAGTTCTTC
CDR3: CASSYSGTLNEQFF

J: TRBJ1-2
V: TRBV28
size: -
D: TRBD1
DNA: TGTGCCAGCAGTTTTACCCTACAGGGGGCCGATGGCTACACCTTC
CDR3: CASSFTLQGADGYTF

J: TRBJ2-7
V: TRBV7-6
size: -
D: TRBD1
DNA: TGTGCCAGCAGCAAAGGGACAGGGGTTGGTCGGGAGCAGTACTTC
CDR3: CASSKGTGVGREQYF

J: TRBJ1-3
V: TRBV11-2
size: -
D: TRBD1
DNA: TGTGCCAGCAGTCCGGGGACAGGCGGCTCTGGAAACACCATATATTTT
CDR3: CASSPGTGGSGNTIYF

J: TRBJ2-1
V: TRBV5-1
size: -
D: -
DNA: TGCGCCAGCAGGACGGGGGACCCCTACAATGAGCAGTTCTTC
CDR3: CASRTGDPYNEQFF

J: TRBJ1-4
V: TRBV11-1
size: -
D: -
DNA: TGTGCCAGCAGCTTAACGGGCGGGACTTATGAAAAACTGTTTTTT
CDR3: CASSLTGGTYEKLFF

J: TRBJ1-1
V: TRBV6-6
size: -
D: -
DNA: TGTGCCAGCAGTTACTCGATGGGGAGCACTGAAGCTTTCTTT
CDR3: CASSYSMGSTEAFF

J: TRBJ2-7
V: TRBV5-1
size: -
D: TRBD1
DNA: TGCGCCAGCAGCCGCACACAGGGGGTTCCGGTCGAGCAGTACTTC
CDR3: CASSRTQGVPVEQYF

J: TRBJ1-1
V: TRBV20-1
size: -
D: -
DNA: TGCAGTGCTAGTCGGAGGAACACTGAAGCTTTCTTT
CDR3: CSASRRNTEAFF

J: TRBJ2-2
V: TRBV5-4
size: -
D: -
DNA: TGTGCCAGCTCCACCGAGGTAGGGGAGCTGTTTTTT
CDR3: CASSTEVGELFF

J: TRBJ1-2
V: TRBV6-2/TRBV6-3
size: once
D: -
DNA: TGTGCCAGCAGTTACCCCCCTTGGGAGTCTCGTGGCTACACCTTC
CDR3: CASSYPPWESRGYTF

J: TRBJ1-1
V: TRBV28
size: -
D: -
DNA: TGTGCCAGCAGTTTTGTAGTACTCACTGAAGCTTTCTTT
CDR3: CASSFVVLTEAFF

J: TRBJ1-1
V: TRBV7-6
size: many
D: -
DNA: TGTGCCAGCAGCCCAACATCAGGCATGGGTGGCGCTTTCTTT
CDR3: CASSPTSGMGGAFF

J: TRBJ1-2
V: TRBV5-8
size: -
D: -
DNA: TGTGCCAGCAGCTTTGCGGTTGATGGCTACACCTTC
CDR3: CASSFAVDGYTF

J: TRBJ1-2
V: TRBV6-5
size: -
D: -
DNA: TGTGCCAGCAGCCTGGACAGCAGAACTGGCTACACCTTC
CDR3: CASSLDSRTGYTF

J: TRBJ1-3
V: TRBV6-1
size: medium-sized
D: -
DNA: TGTGCCAGCAGTGAATCTAGGTACACCATATATTTT
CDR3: CASSESRYTIYF

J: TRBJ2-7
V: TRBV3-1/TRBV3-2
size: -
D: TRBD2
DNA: TGTGCCAGCAGCCAAGCTTGGACTAGCGCCTACGAGCAGTACTTC
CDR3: CASSQAWTSAYEQYF

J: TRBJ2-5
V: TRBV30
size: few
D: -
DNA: TGTGCCTGGAGTGCCGCGGGTGTACAAGAGACCCAGTACTTC
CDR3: CAWSAAGVQETQYF

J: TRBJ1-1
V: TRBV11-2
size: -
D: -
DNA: TGTGCCAGCAGCTTACTGGGCAAGAACACTGAAGCTTTCTTT
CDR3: CASSLLGKNTEAFF

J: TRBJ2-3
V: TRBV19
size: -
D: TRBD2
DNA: TGTGCCAGTTCCTCTCGCGGGAGTACAGATACGCAGTATTTT
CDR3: CASSSRGSTDTQYF

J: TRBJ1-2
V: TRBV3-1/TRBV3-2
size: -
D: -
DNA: TGTGCCAGCAGCCCTCAAACGGGGAGGAACTATGGCTACACCTTC
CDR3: CASSPQTGRNYGYTF

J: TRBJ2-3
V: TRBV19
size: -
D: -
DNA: TGTGCCAGTAGCGTCGGGTCCCGCACAGATACGCAGTATTTT
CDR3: CASSVGSRTDTQYF

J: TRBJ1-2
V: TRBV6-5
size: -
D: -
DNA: TGTGCCAGCAGTTACTCGAGCTGGGCGGGAGGCTACACCTTC
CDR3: CASSYSSWAGGYTF

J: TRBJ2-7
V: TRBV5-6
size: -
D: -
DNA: TGTGCCAGCAGCTTGGAGGGACAACGATACGAGCAGTACTTC
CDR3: CASSLEGQRYEQYF

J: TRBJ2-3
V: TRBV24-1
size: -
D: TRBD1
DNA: TGTGCCACCAGTACAGGGGGGATCACAGATACGCAGTATTTT
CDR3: CATSTGGITDTQYF

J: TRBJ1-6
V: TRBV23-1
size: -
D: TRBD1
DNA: TGCGCCAGCAGTCAACTGGGACAGCCCCTAAAAAATTCACCCCTCCACTTT
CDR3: CASSQLGQPLKNSPLHF

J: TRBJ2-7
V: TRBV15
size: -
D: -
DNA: TGTGCCACCAGCAGAGTAGCCGAGGCAGGGTCCTACGAGCAGTACTTC
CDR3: CATSRVAEAGSYEQYF

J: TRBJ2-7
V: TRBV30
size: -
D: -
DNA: TGTGCCTGGAGTGAAGCAGGGGCGGTGGGCTCCTACGAGCAGTACTTC
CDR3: CAWSEAGAVGSYEQYF

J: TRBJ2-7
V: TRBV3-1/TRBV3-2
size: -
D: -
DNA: TGTGCCAGCAGCCAGGGCAGGGCCTACGAGCAGTACTTC
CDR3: CASSQGRAYEQYF

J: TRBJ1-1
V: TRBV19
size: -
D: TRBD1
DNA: TGTGCCAGTAATCCGACAGGGGTGAACACTGAAGCTTTCTTT
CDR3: CASNPTGVNTEAFF

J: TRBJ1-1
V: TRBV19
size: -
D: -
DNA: TGTGCCAGTAGTATTGAGGGTCTGGACACTGAAGCTTTCTTT
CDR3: CASSIEGLDTEAFF

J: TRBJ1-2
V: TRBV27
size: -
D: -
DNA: TGTGCCAGCAGTTTCAAGTTGATACGGGACACCTTACCCCGAGGGAACTATGGCTACACCTTC
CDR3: CASSFKLIRDTLPRGNYGYTF

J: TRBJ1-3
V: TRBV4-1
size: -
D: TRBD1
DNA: TGCGCCAGCAGCCAAGAGGCACAGGGGGCTCCTGTTGGAAACACCATATATTTT
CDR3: CASSQEAQGAPVGNTIYF

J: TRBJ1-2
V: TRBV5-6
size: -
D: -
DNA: TGTGCCAGCAGCTTCTTTGACTGGACTACTAACTATGGCTACACCTTC
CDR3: CASSFFDWTTNYGYTF

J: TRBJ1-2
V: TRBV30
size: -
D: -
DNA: TGTGCCTGGAGTGCAGGGTCTGGCTATGGCTACACCTTC
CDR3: CAWSAGSGYGYTF

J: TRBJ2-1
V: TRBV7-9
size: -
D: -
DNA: TGTGCCAGCAGCTCCCCGGCGGGGCGGCGTTTAGATGAGCAGTTCTTC
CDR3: CASSSPAGRRLDEQFF

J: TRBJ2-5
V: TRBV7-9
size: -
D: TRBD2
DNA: TGTGCCAGCACCTGGGCGGGAGGCGGCCAAGAGACCCAGTACTTC
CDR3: CASTWAGGGQETQYF

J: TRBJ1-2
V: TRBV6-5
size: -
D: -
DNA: TGTGCCAGTCGGACAGTCAACTATGGCTACACCTTC
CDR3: CASRTVNYGYTF

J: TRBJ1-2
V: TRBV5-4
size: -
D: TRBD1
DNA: TGTGCCAGCGGACAGGTCTTCGATTCTAACTATGGCTACACCTTC
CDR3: CASGQVFDSNYGYTF

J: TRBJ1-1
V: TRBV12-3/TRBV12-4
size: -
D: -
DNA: TGTGCCAGCAGTCCCAATTTGAACACTGAAGCTTTCTTT
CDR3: CASSPNLNTEAFF

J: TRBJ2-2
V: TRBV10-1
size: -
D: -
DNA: TGCGCCAGCAGTTCTCAGACGAACACCGGGGAGCTGTTTTTT
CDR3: CASSSQTNTGELFF

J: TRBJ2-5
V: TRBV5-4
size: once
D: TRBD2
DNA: TGTGCCAGCAGCCCTCAGGGTAGCGGGAGCCTACAGCGGGAGACCCAGTACTTC
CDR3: CASSPQGSGSLQRETQYF

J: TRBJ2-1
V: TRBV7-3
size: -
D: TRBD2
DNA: TGTGCCAGCAGCTTAGGACTAGCGGGATATGAGCAGTTCTTC
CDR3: CASSLGLAGYEQFF

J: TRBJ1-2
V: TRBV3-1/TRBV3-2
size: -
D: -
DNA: TGTGCCAGCAGCCACCGTGGGGGCGGCTACACCTTC
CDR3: CASSHRGGGYTF